This is a list of T cell receptor beta chains from one sample in a study of CD8 T cells in Susac syndrome. A single record per CDR3 protein comes from TCRdb applying MiXCR to the immunoSEQ multiplex PCR reads. This table holds approximately 160,000 distinct CDR3 sequences, around 96% found once. The specimen sequenced was CD4+ T cells from PBMCs. Receptor source: a human donor with Susac syndrome. Each CDR3 is given with its conserved first and last residue. The D gene is left open where the match is weak. A clone size is listed for some rows: how often the clone was seen (once, few, many), or a class if it is expanded.

j_gene | len | v_gene | abundance | d_gene | CDR3nt | CDR3aa
TRBJ1-3 | 14 | TRBV12-3/TRBV12-4 | NA | NA | TGTGCCAGCCGCCTGTCGGAGGGAGCCAACACCATATATTTT | CASRLSEGANTIYF
TRBJ2-3 | 14 | TRBV4-1 | NA | NA | TGCGCCAGCAGCCGTGAATCGGGCCAGGGTACGCAGTATTTT | CASSRESGQGTQYF
TRBJ1-1 | 14 | TRBV29-1 | NA | NA | TGCAGCGCCCTCAGCACAGGCCCTAACACTGAAGCTTTCTTT | CSALSTGPNTEAFF
TRBJ2-2 | 16 | TRBV4-3 | NA | NA | TGCGCCAGCAGCCAAGAGGCAGGGTACAACACCGGGGAGCTGTTTTTT | CASSQEAGYNTGELFF
TRBJ1-4 | 11 | TRBV7-9 | NA | NA | TGTGCCAGCGCGCCCGGCGAAAAACTGTTTTTT | CASAPGEKLFF
TRBJ2-6 | 15 | TRBV30 | once | NA | TGTGCCTGGGAGGTAGGGAGCTCTGGGGCCAACGTCCTGACTTTC | CAWEVGSSGANVLTF
TRBJ2-1 | 13 | TRBV3-1 | NA | NA | TGTGCCAGCAGCCAAGATACCCCTCCCCCGCAGTTCTTC | CASSQDTPPPQFF
TRBJ2-7 | 12 | TRBV30 | NA | NA | TGTGCCTGGAGTCACGGGAGTGCCGAGCAGTACTTC | CAWSHGSAEQYF
TRBJ2-4 | 17 | TRBV20-1 | NA | NA | TGCAGTGCTAGTCTGGGCCTTGGGGGACTAGCCAAAAACATTCAGTACTTC | CSASLGLGGLAKNIQYF
TRBJ2-5 | 15 | TRBV15 | NA | NA | TGTGCCACCAGCAGACCCTCATACGTTGGGGAGACCCAGTACTTC | CATSRPSYVGETQYF
TRBJ2-2 | 15 | TRBV5-1 | NA | NA | TGCGCCAGCAGCTCCGACGGGGTAATCACCGGGGAGCTGTTTTTT | CASSSDGVITGELFF
TRBJ2-5 | 15 | TRBV28 | NA | NA | TGTGCCAGCAGTTTACCAACGCCTGGCCAAGAGACCCAGTACTTC | CASSLPTPGQETQYF
TRBJ2-7 | 18 | TRBV6-1 | NA | TRBD2 | TGTGCCAGCAGCCCTCTTAGCGGGAGGGGGCCTAGGGGGTACGAGCAGTACTTC | CASSPLSGRGPRGYEQYF
TRBJ2-1 | 19 | TRBV9 | NA | TRBD2 | TGTGCCAGCAGCTTAGGGACTAGCGGGAGCTGGTGGGAGAACAATGAGCAGTTCTTC | CASSLGTSGSWWENNEQFF
TRBJ1-5 | 16 | TRBV30 | NA | TRBD1 | TGTGCCTGGAGTGGAGGGACAGGGAAGGGCAATCAGCCCCAGCATTTT | CAWSGGTGKGNQPQHF
TRBJ2-7 | 15 | TRBV6-2/TRBV6-3 | NA | TRBD2 | TGTGCCAGCGTGACTAGCGGGAGTCCCCCCTACGAGCAGTACTTC | CASVTSGSPPYEQYF
TRBJ2-3 | 13 | TRBV18 | NA | NA | TGTGCCAGCTCACCGCGGACAAAGGATACGCAGTATTTT | CASSPRTKDTQYF
TRBJ2-1 | 14 | TRBV20-1 | NA | TRBD1 | TGCAGTGCAACGCCTTGGGGACAGAACAATGAGCAGTTCTTC | CSATPWGQNNEQFF
TRBJ2-3 | 15 | TRBV12-3/TRBV12-4 | NA | TRBD1 | TGTGCCAGCAGTCCTACAGGGGCAAACACAGATACGCAGTATTTT | CASSPTGANTDTQYF
TRBJ1-2 | 12 | TRBV25-1 | NA | NA | TGTGCCAGCAGACAGGGCTCTGATGGCTACACCTTC | CASRQGSDGYTF
TRBJ2-7 | 14 | TRBV7-2 | NA | NA | TGTGCCAGCAGCTTAGTCTCCGACAGCTACGAGCAGTACTTC | CASSLVSDSYEQYF
TRBJ2-7 | 15 | TRBV29-1 | NA | NA | TGCAGCGTTGAAGGAAATACCCAGGGACTCTACGAGCAGTACTTC | CSVEGNTQGLYEQYF
TRBJ1-1 | 12 | TRBV30 | NA | NA | TGTGCCTGGAGGAGGGGGAACACTGAAGCTTTCTTT | CAWRRGNTEAFF
TRBJ2-5 | 12 | TRBV15 | NA | NA | TGTGCCACCAGCATAGCCCACGAGACCCAGTACTTC | CATSIAHETQYF
TRBJ1-5 | 15 | TRBV12-3/TRBV12-4 | NA | NA | TGTGCCAGCAGTGCCCGGGACGGCTCCTCTCAGCCCCAGCATTTT | CASSARDGSSQPQHF
TRBJ2-1 | 12 | TRBV3-1 | NA | NA | TGTGCCAGCAGCCAGTCTACCCATGAGCAGTTCTTC | CASSQSTHEQFF
TRBJ2-3 | 15 | TRBV9 | NA | NA | TGTGCCAGCAGCGTAGATTTACAGGGCACAGATACGCAGTATTTT | CASSVDLQGTDTQYF
TRBJ2-3 | 12 | TRBV30 | NA | NA | TGTGCCTGGAGTAAGGACTCGGATACGCAGTATTTT | CAWSKDSDTQYF
TRBJ2-2 | 16 | TRBV5-1 | NA | TRBD1 | TGCGCCAGCAGCTCGCAGGGGGATCCGAACACCGGGGAGCTGTTTTTT | CASSSQGDPNTGELFF
TRBJ2-5 | 14 | TRBV20-1 | NA | TRBD2 | TGCAGTGCTAGAGAAGGACTAGCCTTCGAGACCCAGTACTTC | CSAREGLAFETQYF
TRBJ2-3 | 15 | TRBV7-2 | NA | NA | TGTGCCAGCAGCTTAGTAGGGCGGGACGCGGGTACGCAGTATTTT | CASSLVGRDAGTQYF
TRBJ1-2 | 14 | TRBV9 | NA | NA | TGTGCCAGCAGCGTAGCCCCGGTGTCGAGTGGCTACACCTTC | CASSVAPVSSGYTF
TRBJ2-2 | 14 | TRBV6-2/TRBV6-3 | NA | NA | TGTGCCAGCAGTTTTCCCAGGAACACCGGGGAGCTGTTTTTT | CASSFPRNTGELFF
TRBJ1-1 | 12 | TRBV19 | NA | TRBD1 | TGTGCCAGTTCTGACAGGGGCGGTGAAGCTTTCTTT | CASSDRGGEAFF
TRBJ2-5 | 13 | TRBV9 | NA | NA | TGTGCCAGCAGCGTAGGGATGGTTGAGACCCAGTACTTC | CASSVGMVETQYF
TRBJ2-1 | 14 | TRBV11-2 | NA | TRBD2 | TGTGCCAGCAGCTCCGGGACTAGCGACGGAGAGCAGTTCTTC | CASSSGTSDGEQFF
TRBJ1-5 | 13 | TRBV6-6 | NA | NA | TGTGCCAGCAGTTATAGGGAGGGTCAGCCCCAGCATTTT | CASSYREGQPQHF
TRBJ1-2 | 15 | TRBV6-5 | NA | NA | TGTGCCAGCAGTTACGGAACAGACTCTAACTATGGCTACACCTTC | CASSYGTDSNYGYTF
TRBJ1-2 | 14 | TRBV4-3 | NA | NA | TGCGCCAGCAGCCAAGAAGTTGGGCCTTATGGCTACACCTTC | CASSQEVGPYGYTF
TRBJ2-7 | 11 | TRBV20-1 | NA | NA | TGCAGTGCTAGAGTCGTCTACGAGCAGTACTTC | CSARVVYEQYF
TRBJ2-1 | 18 | TRBV14 | NA | NA | TGTGCCAGCAGCCAAGGCCCCCTAAGGGGGGGACGGTACAATGAGCAGTTCTTC | CASSQGPLRGGRYNEQFF
TRBJ2-5 | 16 | TRBV5-4 | NA | TRBD2 | TGTGCCAGCAGCCCCAAGACTAGCGGGGGGAAAGAGACCCAGTACTTC | CASSPKTSGGKETQYF
TRBJ2-5 | 15 | TRBV7-2 | NA | NA | TGTGCCAGCAGCTTAGCTGGAGGATCCCAAGAGACCCAGTACTTC | CASSLAGGSQETQYF
TRBJ2-4 | 13 | TRBV5-1 | NA | NA | TGCGCCAGCAGCGCGGACAGCTCATTCATTCAGTACTTC | CASSADSSFIQYF
TRBJ2-3 | 16 | TRBV7-6 | NA | NA | TGTGCCAGCAGCGCTAGGCCTAAAGGGAGCACAGATACGCAGTATTTT | CASSARPKGSTDTQYF
TRBJ1-1 | 15 | TRBV7-9 | NA | NA | TGTGCCAGCAGCCCCAGGGCAGGGGAGAACACTGAAGCTTTCTTT | CASSPRAGENTEAFF
TRBJ2-3 | 13 | TRBV20-1 | NA | NA | TGCAGCCCAACTGGTAACCGCGCAGATACGCAGTATTTT | CSPTGNRADTQYF
TRBJ2-3 | 12 | TRBV6-2/TRBV6-3 | NA | NA | TGTGCCAGCTCAGGCGGCAGCGGTACGCAGTATTTT | CASSGGSGTQYF
TRBJ1-5 | 14 | TRBV19 | NA | NA | TGTGCCAGTAAATGGGTGTGGGGCAATCAGCCCCAGCATTTT | CASKWVWGNQPQHF
TRBJ2-7 | 14 | TRBV20-1 | NA | NA | TGCAGTGCCCCCCCCGGAGGTAGCATCCACGAGCAGTACTTC | CSAPPGGSIHEQYF
TRBJ2-2 | 19 | TRBV12-3/TRBV12-4 | NA | NA | TGTGCCAGCAGTTGGCCCCTTGGAGCCGGGACCCTGAACACCGGGGAGCTGTTTTTT | CASSWPLGAGTLNTGELFF
TRBJ2-2 | 14 | TRBV27 | NA | TRBD1 | TGTGCCAGCAGGGCACAGGGGTGGACCGGGGAGCTGTTTTTT | CASRAQGWTGELFF
TRBJ2-3 | 15 | TRBV18 | once | NA | TGTGCCAGCTCACCTTTGGAGGCCCTCCCAGATACGCAGTATTTT | CASSPLEALPDTQYF